These T cell receptor beta chains were read from a single sample in a study of T cells after yellow fever vaccination. TCRdb reanalysed the 5' RACE reads using MiXCR and keeps one entry per CDR3 protein. This table has about 260,000 distinct CDR3 sequences, 10% to 15% appearing once. Sequencing used CD4+ T cells sorted from PBMCs, obtained 45 days after the yellow fever booster vaccination. The receptors shown here come from a man aged 25 to 45 who received the YFV17D yellow fever vaccine. CDR3s include the opening cysteine and the closing phenylalanine or tryptophan. D genes are given only for firm matches. Clone size is not always given. Where it is, it says once, few, many or a class for expanded clones.

d_call,clone_size,v_call,j_call,cdr3_aa,cdr3_nt
NA,few,TRBV20-1,TRBJ1-1,CSATRQNTEAFF,TGCAGTGCTACCAGACAGAACACTGAAGCTTTCTTT
NA,NA,TRBV20-1,TRBJ1-5,CSARGIDQPQHF,TGCAGTGCTAGAGGCATAGATCAGCCCCAGCATTTT
NA,few,TRBV3-1,TRBJ2-3,CASSRGLSGTDTQYF,TGTGCCAGCAGCCGGGGGCTTTCGGGCACAGATACGCAGTATTTT
TRBD1,NA,TRBV4-1,TRBJ2-7,CASSLKTGGYEQYF,TGCGCCAGCAGCCTCAAGACAGGGGGGTACGAGCAGTACTTC
NA,few,TRBV20-1,TRBJ2-3,CSARPLSANTDTQYF,TGCAGTGCTAGACCCCTGTCAGCTAACACAGATACGCAGTATTTT
TRBD2,NA,TRBV29-1,TRBJ2-1,CSVGVSGRGDWNEQFF,TGCAGCGTTGGGGTGAGCGGGAGAGGGGATTGGAATGAGCAGTTCTTC
NA,NA,TRBV4-3,TRBJ1-2,CASSQEGRPANYGYTF,TGCGCCAGCAGCCAAGAGGGCCGCCCGGCTAACTATGGCTACACCTTC
TRBD2,NA,TRBV5-1,TRBJ2-5,CASKREGETQYF,TGCGCCAGCAAACGGGAGGGTGAGACCCAGTACTTC
TRBD1,few,TRBV12-3/TRBV12-4,TRBJ2-1,CASSVGQGNEQFF,TGTGCCAGCAGTGTGGGACAGGGGAATGAGCAGTTCTTC
NA,few,TRBV7-2,TRBJ1-2,CASSLDWGARGYTF,TGTGCCAGCAGCTTAGATTGGGGGGCAAGGGGCTACACCTTC